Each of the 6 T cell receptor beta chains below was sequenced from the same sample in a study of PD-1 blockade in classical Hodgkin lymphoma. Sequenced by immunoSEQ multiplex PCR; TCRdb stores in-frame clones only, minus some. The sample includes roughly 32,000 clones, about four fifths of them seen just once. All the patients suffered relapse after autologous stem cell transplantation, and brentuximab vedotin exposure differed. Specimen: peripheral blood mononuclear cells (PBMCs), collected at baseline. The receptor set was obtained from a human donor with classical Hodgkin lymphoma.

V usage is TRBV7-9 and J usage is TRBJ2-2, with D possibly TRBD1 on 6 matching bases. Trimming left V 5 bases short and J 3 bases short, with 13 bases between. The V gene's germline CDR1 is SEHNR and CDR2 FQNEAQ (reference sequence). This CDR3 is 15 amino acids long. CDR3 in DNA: TGTGCCAGCAGCCCAGGGGTTGGGGACACCGGGGAGCTGTTTTTT. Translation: CASSPGVGDTGELFF.

The CDR3 DNA follows: TGTGCCAGCAGCCCAGGGGGACAGGGCTACGAGCAGTACTTC. Translated, it gives CASSPGGQGYEQYF. The chain joins TRBV7-9 to TRBJ2-7; TRBD1 aligns across 9 bases. CDR1 and CDR2 from the germline V gene are SEHNR and FQNEAQ (reference sequence). The CDR3 sequence is 14 residues long. With V trimmed by 5 bases and J by 3 bases, 5 bases remained unmatched.

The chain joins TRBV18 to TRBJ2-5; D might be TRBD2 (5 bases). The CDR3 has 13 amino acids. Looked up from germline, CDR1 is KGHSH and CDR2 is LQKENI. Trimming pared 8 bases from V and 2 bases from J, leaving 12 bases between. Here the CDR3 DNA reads TGTGCCAGCGAACTAGGGCGACAAGAGACCCAGTACTTC. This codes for CASELGRQETQYF.

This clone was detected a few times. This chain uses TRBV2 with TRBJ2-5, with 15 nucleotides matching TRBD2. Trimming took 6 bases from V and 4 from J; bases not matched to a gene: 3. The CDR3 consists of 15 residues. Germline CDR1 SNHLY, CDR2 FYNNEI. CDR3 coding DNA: TGTGCCAGCAGAAGGACTAGCGGGGGGGGAGAGACCCAGTACTTC. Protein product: CASRRTSGGGETQYF.

The CDR3 DNA sequence: TGTGCCATCAGTGCTATAGCGAGGGGGGCAAACCTAGGGTCACCCCTCCACTTT. Encoded protein: CAISAIARGANLGSPLHF. The chain is built from TRBV10-3 and TRBJ1-6, with D possibly TRBD1 on 6 matching bases. Trimming left V 4 bases short and J 10 bases short, with 26 bases between. The CDR3 is 18 amino acids. Per germline, CDR1 ENHRY and CDR2 SYGVKD.

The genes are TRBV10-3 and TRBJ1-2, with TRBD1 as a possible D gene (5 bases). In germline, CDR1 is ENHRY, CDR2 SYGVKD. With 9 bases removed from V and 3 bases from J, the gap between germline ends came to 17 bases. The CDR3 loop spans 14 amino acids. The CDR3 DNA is TGTGCCATTACAGCAGGGAGTAGAGACTATGGCTACACCTTC. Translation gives CAITAGSRDYGYTF.